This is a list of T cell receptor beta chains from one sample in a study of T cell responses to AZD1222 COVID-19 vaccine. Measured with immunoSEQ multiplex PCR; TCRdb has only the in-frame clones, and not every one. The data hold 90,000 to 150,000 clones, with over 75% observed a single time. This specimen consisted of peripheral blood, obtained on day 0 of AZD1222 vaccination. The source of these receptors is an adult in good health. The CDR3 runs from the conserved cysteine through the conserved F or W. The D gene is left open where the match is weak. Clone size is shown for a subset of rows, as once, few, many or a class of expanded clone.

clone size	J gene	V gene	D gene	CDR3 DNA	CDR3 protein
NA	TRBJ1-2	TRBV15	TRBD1	TGTGCCACCAAACCGACAGGGGGTTCCTATGGCTACACCTTC	CATKPTGGSYGYTF
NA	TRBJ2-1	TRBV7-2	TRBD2	TGTGCCAGCAGCCGGACTAGCGGGGACTACAATGAGCAGTTCTTC	CASSRTSGDYNEQFF
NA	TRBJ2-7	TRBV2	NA	TGTGCCAGCAGTGTAAGAAATGACTACGAGCAGTACTTC	CASSVRNDYEQYF
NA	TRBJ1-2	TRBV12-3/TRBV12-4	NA	TGTGCCAGCAGTTCGCAGGTCCGCTATGGCTACACCTTC	CASSSQVRYGYTF
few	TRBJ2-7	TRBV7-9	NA	TGTGCCAGCAGCCCCAGTGGGGCGGGTTTCTACGAGCAGTACTTC	CASSPSGAGFYEQYF
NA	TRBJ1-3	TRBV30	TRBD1	TGTGCCGGGGACCGGGACAGGGGCCCAAACTCTGGAAACACCATATATTTT	CAGDRDRGPNSGNTIYF
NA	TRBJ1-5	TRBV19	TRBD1	TGTGCCACGTGTGCAGGGGGGGGCTCCAATCAGCCCCAGCATTTT	CATCAGGGSNQPQHF
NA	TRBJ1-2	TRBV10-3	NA	TGTGCCATCAGTGAGGAAGGGAACTATGGCTACACCTTC	CAISEEGNYGYTF
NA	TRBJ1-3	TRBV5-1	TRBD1	TGCGCCAGCAGCTCGTTAGGGACAGCCTCTGGAAACACCATATATTTT	CASSSLGTASGNTIYF
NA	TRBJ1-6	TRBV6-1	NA	TGTGCCAGCAGTGAATGGGCAGGGCGGTCACCCCTCCACTTT	CASSEWAGRSPLHF
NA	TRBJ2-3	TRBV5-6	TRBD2	TGTGCCAGCAGCTTGCGGGGGGGCCGGGGAGATACGCAGTATTTT	CASSLRGGRGDTQYF
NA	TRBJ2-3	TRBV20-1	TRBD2	TGCAGTCCCTGGGAGGGCCAGGCGCAGTATTTT	CSPWEGQAQYF
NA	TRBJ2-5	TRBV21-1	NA	TGTGCCAGCAGCAAGGTGGGAATTTCTCGCCAAGAGACCCAGTACTTC	CASSKVGISRQETQYF
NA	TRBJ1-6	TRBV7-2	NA	TGTGCCAGCAGCATACCCCCGGGCGAGGGTCATTCACCCCTCCACTTT	CASSIPPGEGHSPLHF
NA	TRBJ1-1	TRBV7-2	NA	TGTGCCAGCAGCCTGGCAGCGACCAACACTGAAGCTTTCTTT	CASSLAATNTEAFF
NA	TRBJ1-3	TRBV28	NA	TGTGCCAGCAGTCGTGCTATGGAGGGGTGGGACACCATATATTTT	CASSRAMEGWDTIYF
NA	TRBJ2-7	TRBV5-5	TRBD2	TGTGCCAGCAGCCTCAGCGGGGGTGCCTACGAGCAGTACTTC	CASSLSGGAYEQYF
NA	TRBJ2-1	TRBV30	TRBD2	TGTGCCTGGAGTGTACTAGCGGTTTTGTTCTTC	CAWSVLAVLFF
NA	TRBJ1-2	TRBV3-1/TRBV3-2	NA	TGTGCCAGCAGCCAAGGGTCCGTTTTCCTAAACTATGGCTACACCTTC	CASSQGSVFLNYGYTF
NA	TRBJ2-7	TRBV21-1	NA	TGTGCCGGTTCCGGTCCAGACAGGACCCGAGAGCAGTACTTC	CAGSGPDRTREQYF
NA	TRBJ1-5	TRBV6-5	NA	TGTGCCAGCAGTTACGGATCTAATCAGCCCCAGCATTTT	CASSYGSNQPQHF
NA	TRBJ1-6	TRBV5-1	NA	TGCGCCAGCAGCTTGGTCGGCGGCTCCGAGGGGCCCCTCCACTTT	CASSLVGGSEGPLHF
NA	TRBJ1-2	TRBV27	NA	TGTGCCAGCAGTTCCAGGACAGCGGGAAGCTATGGCTACACCTTC	CASSSRTAGSYGYTF
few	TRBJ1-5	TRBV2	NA	TGTGCCAGCAGTGAAATGGGGGGCAATCAGCCCCAGCATTTT	CASSEMGGNQPQHF
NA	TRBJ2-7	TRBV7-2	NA	TGTGCCAGCAGCTTATTGAGTGGAGAGCAGTACTTC	CASSLLSGEQYF
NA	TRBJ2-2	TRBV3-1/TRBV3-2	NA	TGTGCCAGCGGGGGGGCGGTTATCACCGGGGAGCTGTTTTTT	CASGGAVITGELFF
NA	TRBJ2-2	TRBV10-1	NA	TGCGCCAGCAGTGCGGTCCTGGGGCAGGGGCACACCGGGGAGCTGTTTTTT	CASSAVLGQGHTGELFF
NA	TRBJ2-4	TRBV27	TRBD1	TGTGCCAGCAGTCCCGGGACAGGGCTAGCCAAAAACATTCAGTACTTC	CASSPGTGLAKNIQYF
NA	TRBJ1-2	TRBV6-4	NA	TGTGCCAGCAGTGACTCGGGACGGGCCGGGACACTAGATGGCTACACCTTC	CASSDSGRAGTLDGYTF
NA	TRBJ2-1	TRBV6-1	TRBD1	TGTGCCAGCAGTGAGAGCGACCGGGACAGGGAGTTCTTC	CASSESDRDREFF
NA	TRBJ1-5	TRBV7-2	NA	TGTGCCAGCACCCGACAGGGCAATCAGCCCCAGCATTTT	CASTRQGNQPQHF
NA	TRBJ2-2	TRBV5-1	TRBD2	TGCGCCAGCAGCCCCCCGGCGGGGGGCGCGAACACCGGGGAGCTGTTTTTT	CASSPPAGGANTGELFF
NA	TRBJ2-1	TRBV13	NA	TGTGCCAGCAGCTTAGCCTCAGGAACCCCTGGGAATGAGCAGTTCTTC	CASSLASGTPGNEQFF
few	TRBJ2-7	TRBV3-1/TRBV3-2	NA	TGTGCCAGCACCCCTGGACCGTGGACATCGGGCGAGCAGTACTTC	CASTPGPWTSGEQYF
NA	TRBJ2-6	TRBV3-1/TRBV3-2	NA	TGTGCCAGCAGCCAAGCAGGCTCTGGGGCCAACGTCCTGACTTTC	CASSQAGSGANVLTF
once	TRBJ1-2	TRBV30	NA	TGTGCCGGAGACAGAGGCCCCGGTTATGGCTACACCTTC	CAGDRGPGYGYTF
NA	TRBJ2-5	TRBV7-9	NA	TGTGCCAGCAGCGGAGGGGAACAAGAGACCCAGTACTTC	CASSGGEQETQYF
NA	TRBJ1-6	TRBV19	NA	TGTGCCAGTAGTAACCCTTATAATTCACCCCTCCACTTT	CASSNPYNSPLHF
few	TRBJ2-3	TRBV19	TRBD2	TGTGCCAGTAGTGGGCGGGGGGGCAGAGATACGCAGTATTTT	CASSGRGGRDTQYF
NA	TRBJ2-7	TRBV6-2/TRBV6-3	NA	TGTGCCAGCAGTTACACCAAACTGTACGAGCAGTACTTC	CASSYTKLYEQYF
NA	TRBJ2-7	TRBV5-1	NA	TGCGCCAGCAGCTTGTTGACAGGCCGCGCCTCCTTCTCCTACGAGCAGTACTTC	CASSLLTGRASFSYEQYF
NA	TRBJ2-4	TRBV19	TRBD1	TGTGCCACCAAGGACAGGGCGGACAAAAACATTCAGTACTTC	CATKDRADKNIQYF
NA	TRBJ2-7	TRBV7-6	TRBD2	TGTGCCAGCAGCTTAACTAGCGGGGGCTTCTCCTACGAGCAGTACTTC	CASSLTSGGFSYEQYF
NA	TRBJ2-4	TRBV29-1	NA	TGCAGCGTCAGGACGGGGGGCATAGCCAAAAACATTCAGTACTTC	CSVRTGGIAKNIQYF
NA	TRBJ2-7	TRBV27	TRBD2	TGTGCCAGCAGTCCCCCCCAACTAGCGGGAGGGGACGAGCAGTACTTC	CASSPPQLAGGDEQYF
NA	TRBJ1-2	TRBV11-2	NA	TGTGCCAGCAGTAAGTGGGGGGACTATGGCTACACCTTC	CASSKWGDYGYTF
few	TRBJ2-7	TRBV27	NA	TGTGCCAGCAGTTTCACAGGCATGACCTACGAGCAGTACTTC	CASSFTGMTYEQYF
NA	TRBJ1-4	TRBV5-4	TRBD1	TGTGCCAGCAGCGCAGGGGGCGCGGTCACTTTAAATGAAAAACTGTTTTTT	CASSAGGAVTLNEKLFF
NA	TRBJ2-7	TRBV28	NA	TGTGCCAGCAGTGGTCCAGGCTACGAGCAGTACTTC	CASSGPGYEQYF